This T cell receptor beta chain was found in a study of cytomegalovirus exposure and HLA in healthy donors. Findings and caveats of the study: Across all donors, roughly uniform sequencing depth was an assumption of the presence/absence analyses.

The primer mix had 60 Vbeta and 13 Jbeta primers. TCRdb's table, derived via immunoSEQ multiplex PCR, lists solely in-frame clones and lacks some. The table lists under 200,000 clones, around 80% of them singletons, with 2.3% in the top ten. Note on this clone: Its antigen is unidentified.

Germline V CDR1 and CDR2: SEHNR, FQNEAQ (reference sequence). Trimming left V 5 bases short and J 1 base short, with 8 bases between. The length of the CDR3 is 13 residues. This chain links TRBV7-9 with TRBJ1-1, with TRBD1 as a possible D gene (5 bases). This TCR was sampled from a woman aged 50 to 65 in good health and CMV-seronegative. Sequencing was performed on PBMCs. The CDR3 region has the DNA TGTGCCAGCAGCACGACAGCGAACACTGAAGCTTTCTTT. Residues: CASSTTANTEAFF.